A single sample gave rise to the 14 T cell receptor beta chains below, sequenced in a study of blood T cell repertoires in COVID-19. The assay was immunoSEQ multiplex PCR, and TCRdb's table has in-frame clones only and misses some. This table has a few hundred thousand clones, around 80% appearing once. The sequencing sample was made of peripheral blood. These receptors were collected from a human donor in a cohort sampled during active COVID-19.

This sequence joins TRBV7-2 and TRBJ1-3; unclear D gene. Trimming removed 3 bases at V and 2 bases at J, with 14 bases between. The CDR3 contains 16 residues. Germline CDR1 and CDR2: SGHTA and FQGNSA. The CDR3: CASSFPPSRTGNTIYF. As DNA, the CDR3 is TGTGCCAGCAGCTTCCCACCCTCGCGGACTGGAAACACCATATATTTT.

This clone was seen only once. J is TRBJ2-7 and V is TRBV4-1; TRBD2 matches 10 bases. Germline-derived CDR1 and CDR2 are MGHRA and YSYEKL. CDR3 length: 18 residues. Trimming cost V 1 base and J 0 bases; bases outside gene matches: 9. The CDR3, as DNA: TGCGCCAGCAGCCAAGTTAGCGCTAGCGGGGGTAGCTCCTACGAGCAGTACTTC. Its protein product is CASSQVSASGGSSYEQYF.

A single count supports this clone. The chain links TRBV7-2 to TRBJ1-2; a possible D gene is TRBD1 (5 bases). Germline CDR1 and CDR2: SGHTA and FQGNSA. The CDR3 covers 14 residues. The V gene lost 6 bases and the J gene lost 4 bases, with 15 bases spanning the gap. The CDR3 DNA sequence: TGTGCCAGCAGTACCAGGGCGAGCCTCTATGGCTACACCTTC. This sequence encodes CASSTRASLYGYTF.

This sequence joins TRBV9 and TRBJ1-6; no definite D call. V was pared by 5 bases and J by 6 bases, with 15 bases between. This CDR3 contains 15 residues. CDR1 SGDLS and CDR2 YYNGEE come from the germline V gene. As DNA, the CDR3 is TGTGCCAGCAGAAAGATCGGGGATCCTAATTCACCCCTCCACTTT. Translated: CASRKIGDPNSPLHF.

The DNA of the CDR3 is TGTGCCAGTACTGACAGCGCCAACTATGGCTACACCTTC. Residues: CASTDSANYGYTF. The genes are TRBV19 and TRBJ1-2, with D tentatively TRBD1 (5 bases). The V and J ends lost 7 bases and 2 bases respectively, with 11 bases between them. This CDR3 contains 13 residues. Germline CDR1 LNHDA, CDR2 SQIVND (reference sequence). The whole variable domain, remainder taken from reference TRBV19 and TRBJ1-2, is DGGITQSPKYLFRKEGQNVTLSCEQNLNHDAMYWYRQDPGQGLRLIYYSQIVNDFQKGDIAEGYSVSREKKESFPLTVTSAQKNPTAFYLCASTDSANYGYTFGSGTRLTVV.

The chain joins TRBV18 to TRBJ1-1, with a tentative D call TRBD1 (6 bases). The germline V gene encodes CDR1 KGHSH and CDR2 LQKENI. The CDR3 has 16 residues. Trimming took 3 bases from V and 4 from J, leaving 18 bases between them. The CDR3 nucleotides read TGTGCCAGCTCACCCGCGCGGGCAGGGGTGGGCACTGAAGCTTTCTTT. Amino acids: CASSPARAGVGTEAFF.

The V gene is TRBV18, the J gene TRBJ1-4; a possible D gene is TRBD1 (6 bases). V was cut by 1 base and J by 8 bases, with 14 bases left in between. The CDR3 totals 15 residues. Per the germline V gene, CDR1 is KGHSH and CDR2 is LQKENI. CDR3 DNA: TGTGCCAGCTCACCACAGGGGGGGATCGAAGAAAAACTGTTTTTT. Protein product: CASSPQGGIEEKLFF.

This clone was seen only once. This rearrangement joins TRBV5-6 to TRBJ2-7; D is ambiguous. Trimming shortened V by 5 bases and J by 3 bases, and 18 bases separated the two germline ends. Germline lookup yields CDR1 SGHDT and CDR2 YYEEEE. The CDR3 has 15 amino acids. The CDR3 region is CASRWFGPNNYEQYF. CDR3 nucleotides: TGTGCCAGCAGGTGGTTTGGTCCTAATAACTACGAGCAGTACTTC.

The chain recombines TRBV28 with TRBJ2-1; TRBD2 aligns across 8 bases. V lost 5 bases to trimming and J lost 2 bases; unmatched junction nucleotides: 5. CDR3 length equals 15 residues. In germline, CDR1 is MDHEN, CDR2 SYDVKM. CDR3 bases: TGTGCCAGCAGTCAAGCGGGGGTAACCTACAATGAGCAGTTCTTC. This translates into CASSQAGVTYNEQFF.

In nucleotides, the CDR3 is TGTGCCAGCAGCCCCCCGATCTGGGCGGGGGGGCCAGGAGATACGCAGTATTTT. It yields the protein CASSPPIWAGGPGDTQYF. V usage is TRBV7-9 and J usage is TRBJ2-3; 9 bases match TRBD2. Germline V lookup: CDR1 SEHNR, CDR2 FQNEAQ (reference sequence). The J segment lost 5 bases and the V segment lost 5 bases, leaving 17 bases of the junction unmatched. The CDR3 covers 18 residues.

J is TRBJ2-5 and V is TRBV24-1, with TRBD2 identical over 7 bases. Germline values: CDR1 KGHDR, CDR2 SFDVKD. CDR3 length: 15 residues. The V and J ends lost 0 bases and 4 bases, in that order; junction bases with no gene match: 4. The CDR3 nucleotides read TGTGCCACCAGTGATTTGGCGGGAGAGGGAGAGACCCAGTACTTC. Residues: CATSDLAGEGETQYF.

This clone has only a few counts. The J gene is TRBJ2-1, the V gene TRBV4-2, with 9 bases aligning to TRBD2. CDR3 length equals 19 residues. CDR1 LGHNA and CDR2 YNFKEQ come from the germline V gene. V trimming: 4 bases; J trimming: 0 bases; junction bases outside the gene matches: 13. DNA for the CDR3: TGTGCCAGCAGCCCCTTTAACGGACTAGCGTGGAGCTCCTACAATGAGCAGTTCTTC. This encodes CASSPFNGLAWSSYNEQFF.

This clone was picked up one time. The chain uses TRBV10-1 and TRBJ2-7; D may be TRBD2 (6 bases). Germline-derived CDR1 and CDR2 are WNHNN and SYGVQD (reference sequence). V was pared by 4 bases and J by 2 bases, with 12 bases between. The length of the CDR3 is 14 residues. This CDR3 is CASSGGDSPYEQYF. The CDR3 bases are TGCGCCAGCAGTGGGGGGGACTCCCCCTACGAGCAGTACTTC.

V gene TRBV7-9 combines with J gene TRBJ2-7, with a possible D match to TRBD1 (6 bases). The CDR3 is 14 amino acids. The V gene's germline CDR1 is SEHNR and CDR2 FQNEAQ (reference sequence). Deletions cut 1 base from V and 5 bases from J, with 12 bases between. CDR3: CASSLDRARHEQYF. Here the CDR3 DNA reads TGTGCCAGCAGCTTAGACAGGGCTAGGCACGAGCAGTACTTC.